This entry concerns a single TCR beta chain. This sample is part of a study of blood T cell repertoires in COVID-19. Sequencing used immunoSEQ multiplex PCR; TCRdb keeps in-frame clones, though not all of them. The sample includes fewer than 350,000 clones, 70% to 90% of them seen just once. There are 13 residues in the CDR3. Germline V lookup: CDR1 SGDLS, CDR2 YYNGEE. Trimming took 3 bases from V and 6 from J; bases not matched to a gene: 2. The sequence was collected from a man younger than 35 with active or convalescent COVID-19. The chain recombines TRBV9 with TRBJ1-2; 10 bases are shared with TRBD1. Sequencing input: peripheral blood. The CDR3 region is CASSATGGHGYTF. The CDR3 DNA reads TGTGCCAGCAGCGCGACAGGGGGCCATGGCTACACCTTC.